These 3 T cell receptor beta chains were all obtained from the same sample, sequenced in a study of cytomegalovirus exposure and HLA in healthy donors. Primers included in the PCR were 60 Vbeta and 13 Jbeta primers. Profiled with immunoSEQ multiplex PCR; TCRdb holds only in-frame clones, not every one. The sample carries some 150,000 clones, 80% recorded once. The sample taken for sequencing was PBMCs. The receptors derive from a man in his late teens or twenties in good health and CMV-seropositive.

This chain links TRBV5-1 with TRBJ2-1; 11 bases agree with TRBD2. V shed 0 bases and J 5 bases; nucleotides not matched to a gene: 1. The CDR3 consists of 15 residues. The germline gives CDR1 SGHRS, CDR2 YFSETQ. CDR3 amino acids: CASSLVTSGNNEQFF. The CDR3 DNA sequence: TGCGCCAGCAGCTTGGTGACTAGCGGGAACAATGAGCAGTTCTTC.

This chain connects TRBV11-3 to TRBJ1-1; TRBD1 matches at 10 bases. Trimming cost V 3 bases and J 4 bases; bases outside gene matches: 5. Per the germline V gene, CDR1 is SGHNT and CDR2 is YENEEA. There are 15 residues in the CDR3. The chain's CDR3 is CASSFRDRGATEAFF. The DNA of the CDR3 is TGTGCCAGCAGCTTCCGGGACAGGGGAGCCACTGAAGCTTTCTTT.

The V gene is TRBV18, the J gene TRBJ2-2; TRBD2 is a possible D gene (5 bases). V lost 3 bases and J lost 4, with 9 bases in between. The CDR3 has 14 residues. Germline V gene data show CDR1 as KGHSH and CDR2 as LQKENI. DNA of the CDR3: TGTGCCAGCTCACCGGCTAGCATCACCGGGGAGCTGTTTTTT. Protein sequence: CASSPASITGELFF.